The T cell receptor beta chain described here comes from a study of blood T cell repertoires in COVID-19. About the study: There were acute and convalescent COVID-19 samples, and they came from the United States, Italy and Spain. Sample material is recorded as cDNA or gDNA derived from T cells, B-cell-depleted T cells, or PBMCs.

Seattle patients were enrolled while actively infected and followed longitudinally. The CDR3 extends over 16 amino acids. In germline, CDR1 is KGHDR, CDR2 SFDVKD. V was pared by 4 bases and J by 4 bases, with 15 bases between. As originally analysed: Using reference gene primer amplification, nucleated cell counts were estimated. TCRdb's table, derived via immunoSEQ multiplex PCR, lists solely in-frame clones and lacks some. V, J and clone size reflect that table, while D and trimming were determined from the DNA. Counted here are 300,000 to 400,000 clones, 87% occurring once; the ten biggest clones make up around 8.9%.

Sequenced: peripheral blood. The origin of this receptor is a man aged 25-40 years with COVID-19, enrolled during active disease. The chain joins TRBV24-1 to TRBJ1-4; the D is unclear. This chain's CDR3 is CATSELGWSINEKLFF. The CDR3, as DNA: TGTGCCACCAGTGAGTTGGGTTGGTCTATTAATGAAAAACTGTTTTTT.